The 18 T cell receptor beta chains below come from one sample, sequenced in a study of cytomegalovirus exposure and HLA in healthy donors (dated by TCRdb to the late 2010s). Preparation of the library involved the immunoSEQ multiplex PCR assay. The multiplex PCR relied on a mix of 60 forward primers for TCR Vbeta segments and 13 reverse primers for TCR Jbeta segments. Here the immuneACCESS table is served through TCRdb, limited to in-frame sequences with V and J called. Missing clones are a known gap in these copies; in checked studies unresolved V genes cover under half, and the rest lacks a known reason. The sample profile shows approximately 140,000 clones; around 73% of them were found once. The top ten hold roughly 1.3% of the sample. The sample taken for sequencing was PBMCs. All receptors derive from a woman aged 40 to 49 in good health and CMV-seronegative.

The chain recombines TRBV5-1 with TRBJ1-2; no firm D call. The CDR3 spans 15 residues. Trimming took 4 bases from V and 2 from J, leaving 15 bases between them. The germline V gene encodes CDR1 SGHRS and CDR2 YFSETQ. CDR3 sequence reads: CASSHTTTENYGYTF. Here the CDR3 DNA reads TGCGCCAGCAGCCACACAACAACAGAGAACTATGGCTACACCTTC.

The chain uses TRBV4-1 and TRBJ2-1; the match to TRBD2 covers 7 bases. Trimming cost V 2 bases and J 10 bases; bases outside gene matches: 5. The germline CDR1 and CDR2 sequences are MGHRA and YSYEKL. The CDR3 length is 13 residues. CDR3 in DNA: TGCGCCAGCAGCCAACCTGGACTAGAGGAGCAGTTCTTC. Its translation is CASSQPGLEEQFF.

The table lists this clone with a count of one. The gene calls are TRBV21-1 and TRBJ1-4; TRBD1 was called by the table and not checked on the DNA. TRBV21-1 is a documented pseudogene. The CDR3 consists of 16 residues. The CDR3 reads CASSLNPDRGREKLFF. Written as DNA, the CDR3 is TGTGCCAGCAGCCTGAACCCGGACAGGGGGCGTGAAAAACTGTTTTTT.

This chain connects TRBV6-1 to TRBJ2-5, with 7 bases aligning to TRBD2. Germline-derived CDR1 and CDR2 are MNHNS and SASEGT. V dropped 7 bases and J dropped 9; count of bases not matched to a gene: 11. The CDR3 contains 13 residues. In DNA form, the CDR3 reads TGTGCCAGCACGGAGCGGGGTCCCGGGGCCCAGTACTTC. This gives the protein CASTERGPGAQYF.

The chain is built from TRBV19 and TRBJ1-1, with D perhaps TRBD1 (5 bases). The V end lost 3 bases, the J end lost 4 bases, and 9 bases lay between the germline ends. This CDR3 contains 13 residues. Germline V gives CDR1 LNHDA, CDR2 SQIVND (reference sequence). The CDR3 loop is CASSIPGGTEAFF. CDR3 sequence (DNA): TGTGCCAGTAGTATTCCCGGGGGCACTGAAGCTTTCTTT.

V usage is TRBV2 and J usage is TRBJ2-2, with 8 bases that match TRBD1. This CDR3 has 15 amino acids. With V trimmed by 2 bases and J by 3 bases, 2 bases remained unmatched. Germline V gives CDR1 SNHLY, CDR2 FYNNEI. The CDR3 reads CASSEPGGDTGELFF. In nucleotides, the CDR3 is TGTGCCAGCAGTGAACCAGGGGGCGACACCGGGGAGCTGTTTTTT.

This chain connects TRBV19 to TRBJ2-7, with 7 bases that match TRBD2. CDR1 is LNHDA and CDR2 is SQIVND in the germline V gene (reference sequence). The ends lost 4 bases at V and 3 bases at J; junction bases unmatched: 6. CDR3 length equals 14 residues. DNA of the CDR3: TGTGCCAGTAGTAAGCGGACTAGTGACTACGAGCAGTACTTC. Residues: CASSKRTSDYEQYF.

This chain links TRBV5-1 with TRBJ2-7, with 7 bases that match TRBD1. The CDR3 loop spans 17 amino acids. V lost 3 bases and J lost 3; bases outside the gene matches: 15. Germline loops: CDR1 SGHRS, CDR2 YFSETQ. The CDR3 DNA sequence: TGCGCCAGCAGCTGGGGAAATATACAGGGGAACCGCTACGAGCAGTACTTC. Translated: CASSWGNIQGNRYEQYF.

The chain couples TRBV19 to TRBJ1-1; D is unresolved. The germline V and J ends were trimmed by 4 bases and 1 base, with 7 bases remaining between them. Germline-derived CDR1 and CDR2 are LNHDA and SQIVND (reference sequence). This CDR3 region has 13 residues. The CDR3 coding sequence is TGTGCCAGTAGTACCCGGGAGAACACTGAAGCTTTCTTT. It translates to CASSTRENTEAFF.

The table lists this clone with a few counts. The V call is TRBV6-5, the J call TRBJ2-7; a possible D gene is TRBD2 (6 bases). This CDR3 has 13 amino acids. Germline loops: CDR1 MNHEY, CDR2 SVGAGI. Trimming took off 6 bases at V and 1 base at J, with 10 bases between the two ends. The CDR3 region is CASRAGGSYEQYF. As DNA, the CDR3 is TGTGCCAGCAGGGCCGGAGGGTCCTACGAGCAGTACTTC.

Note on this clone: One end of the junction fails to match germline, which may point to a read error. The V and J genes are TRBV7-7 and TRBJ2-5; TRBD2 matches at 13 bases. This CDR3 spans 17 amino acids. CDR1 and CDR2 from the germline V gene are SSHAT and FNYEAQ (reference sequence). DNA of the CDR3: TGTGCTAGCAGCTCTCCCGGTGGGACTAGCGGGGTCGAGACCCAGTACTTC. It specifies CASSSPGGTSGVETQYF.

V usage is TRBV18 and J usage is TRBJ1-1; 7 positions agree with TRBD1. Germline CDR1 reads KGHSH; CDR2 reads LQKENI. The CDR3 length is 16 residues. V shed 2 bases and J 1 base; nucleotides not matched to a gene: 7. CDR3 sequence (DNA): TGTGCCAGCTCACCATATGGGGCAGGGGGGAACACTGAAGCTTTCTTT. It translates to CASSPYGAGGNTEAFF.

The chain combines TRBV6-1 with TRBJ1-1, with 8 nucleotides matching TRBD1. Per germline, CDR1 MNHNS and CDR2 SASEGT. After removal of 0 bases from V and 7 bases from J, the junction contained 10 bases not matched to a gene. This CDR3 has 16 amino acids. The CDR3 coding sequence is TGTGCCAGCAGTGAAGCGTATTCGGGACAGGTGTATGAAGCTTTCTTT. This encodes CASSEAYSGQVYEAFF.

V usage is TRBV6-1 and J usage is TRBJ1-5; 8 nucleotides line up with TRBD1. V gave up 1 base and J gave up 4 bases; unmatched junction bases: 12. The CDR3 spans 18 residues. Per germline, CDR1 MNHNS and CDR2 SASEGT. CDR3 sequence (DNA): TGTGCCAGCAGTGAAGGGTACAGGGGGGATGGAGGTAATCAGCCCCAGCATTTT. Translation gives CASSEGYRGDGGNQPQHF.

The genes are TRBV7-9 and TRBJ1-1; D uncertain. CDR1 is SEHNR, CDR2 FQNEAQ, per germline (reference sequence). This CDR3 has 13 amino acids. Trimming cost V 5 bases and J 4 bases, with 11 bases left between them. The CDR3 reads CASSAEGGTEAFF. CDR3 bases: TGTGCCAGCAGCGCGGAGGGAGGCACTGAAGCTTTCTTT. The full variable domain, its missing parts supplied by reference TRBV7-9 and TRBJ1-1, is DTGVSQNPRHKITKRGQNVTFRCDPISEHNRLYWYRQTLGQGPEFLTYFQNEAQLEKSRLLSDRFSAERPKGSFSTLEIQRTEQGDSAMYLCASSAEGGTEAFFGQGTRLTVV.

V is TRBV19 and J is TRBJ2-1; 10 bases align to TRBD2. The CDR3 loop spans 16 amino acids. CDR1 is LNHDA, CDR2 SQIVND, per germline (reference sequence). Unmatched junction bases numbered 5, after V lost 0 bases and J lost 6 bases. This CDR3 reads CASSIDGTSVSNEQFF. DNA for the CDR3: TGTGCCAGTAGTATAGATGGGACTAGCGTCTCCAATGAGCAGTTCTTC.

The chain is built from TRBV7-2 and TRBJ2-3, with 10 bases matching TRBD2. Germline values: CDR1 SGHTA, CDR2 FQGNSA. CDR3 length: 16 amino acids. The J segment lost 2 bases and the V segment lost 3 bases, leaving 5 bases of the junction unmatched. The CDR3 loop is CASSFPLAGDTDTQYF. The DNA for the CDR3 is TGTGCCAGCAGCTTCCCCCTAGCGGGAGACACAGATACGCAGTATTTT.

The genes are TRBV11-3 and TRBJ1-2, with D possibly matching TRBD1 (5 bases). The CDR3 spans 17 residues. CDR1 is SGHNT and CDR2 is YENEEA in the germline V gene. Between the trimmed V and J ends, which lost 5 bases and 2 bases, there was a span of 21 bases. The CDR3 sequence is CASSPTFPRGGNYGYTF. Written as DNA, the CDR3 is TGTGCCAGCAGCCCTACGTTCCCCCGGGGGGGGAACTATGGCTACACCTTC.